These 32 T cell receptor beta chains originate from one sample sequenced in a study of low-dose radiotherapy and immunotherapy resistance in tumors. As to time point: after trial treatment. Specified treatment: LDRT plus nivolumab, ipilimumab, low-dose cyclophosphamide and aspirin (RACIN trial). Both TCRalpha and TCRbeta chains were reverse transcribed with V-gene-specific primers. Both a constant-region primer and a V-primer adapter served to amplify TCRs across roughly 20 PCR cycles. Each CDR3 protein gets one entry after TCRdb re-called the reads with MiXCR. The table lists about 100,000 distinct CDR3 sequences, 20% of them singletons. The sample consisted of PBMCs, taken after low-dose radiotherapy plus immunotherapy. These TCRs come from a male donor with prostate cancer.

This clonotype was observed many times. The V call is TRBV7-9, the J call TRBJ2-2, with D hard to call. Trimming cost V 5 bases and J 7 bases, with 2 bases left between them. Germline CDR1 SEHNR, CDR2 FQNEAQ (reference sequence). This CDR3 comprises 10 residues. CDR3 DNA sequence: TGTGCCAGCAGCAGCGGGGAGCTGTTTTTT. Amino acid sequence: CASSSGELFF. Full variable domain (missing parts from reference TRBV7-9 and TRBJ2-2): DTGVSQNPRHKITKRGQNVTFRCDPISEHNRLYWYRQTLGQGPEFLTYFQNEAQLEKSRLLSDRFSAERPKGSFSTLEIQRTEQGDSAMYLCASSSGELFFGEGSRLTVL.

This clonotype was detected only a few times. V usage is TRBV7-3 and J usage is TRBJ2-7, with D unclear. V was trimmed by 2 bases and J by 6 bases, leaving 2 bases between them. This CDR3 comprises 10 residues. Per the germline V gene, CDR1 is SGHTA and CDR2 is FQGTGA. In DNA, the CDR3 is TGTGCCAGCAGCTTACTCGAGCAGTACTTC. Translated: CASSLLEQYF.

This clonotype was seen repeatedly, ten times or more. The chain employs TRBV2 and TRBJ2-1, with 15 nucleotides matching TRBD2. CDR3 length: 19 amino acids. With V trimmed by 7 bases and J by 0 bases, 10 bases remained unmatched. Germline V CDR1 and CDR2: SNHLY, FYNNEI. DNA of the CDR3: TGTGCCAGCAAATTCCCCGGGACTAGCGGGGGGAGCTCCTACAATGAGCAGTTCTTC. Amino acid sequence: CASKFPGTSGGSSYNEQFF.

There are many counts of this clonotype. CDR3 loop: CASSSNSNYGYTF. The CDR3 DNA sequence: TGTGCCAGCAGCTCGAACTCCAACTATGGCTACACCTTC. The J gene is TRBJ1-2, the V gene TRBV7-9; no clear D. The length of the CDR3 is 13 residues. Germline lookup yields CDR1 SEHNR and CDR2 FQNEAQ (reference sequence). V dropped 4 bases and J dropped 2 bases, with 8 bases sitting between them.

This clonotype was seen at least ten times. CDR3 sequence reads: CSARTPSTDTQYF. CDR3 sequence (DNA): TGCAGTGCTAGGACGCCTAGCACAGATACGCAGTATTTT. This chain joins TRBV20-1 and TRBJ2-3; no firm D call. The V gene's germline CDR1 is DFQATT and CDR2 SNEGSKA (reference sequence). The CDR3 is 13 residues long. V dropped 3 bases and J dropped 0 bases, with 7 bases sitting between them.

In its sample, this clonotype was seen many times. The chain couples TRBV12-3 or TRBV12-4 to TRBJ1-2; D gene ambiguous. CDR3 length equals 14 residues. Deletions cut 4 bases from V and 8 bases from J, with 17 bases between. CDR3 DNA: TGTGCCAGCAGTTCGGGAGGGCGGCTTCGGGGCTACACCTTC. Amino acids: CASSSGGRLRGYTF.

This clonotype was counted a single time. This chain links TRBV6-1 with TRBJ1-3, with TRBD1 as a possible D gene (5 bases). Germline CDR1 reads MNHNS; CDR2 reads SASEGT. Trimming shortened V by 5 bases and J by 0 bases, and 20 bases separated the two germline ends. The CDR3 is 18 amino acids. As DNA, the CDR3 is TGTGCCAGCAGTTACACAAGCCAGGGACCGCCCTCTGGAAACACCATATATTTT. The encoded protein is CASSYTSQGPPSGNTIYF.

There are many counts of this clonotype. The V gene is TRBV11-2, the J gene TRBJ1-6; D remains ambiguous. Trimming left V 1 base short and J 1 base short, with 11 bases between. The CDR3 runs to 17 residues. Germline lookup yields CDR1 SGHAT and CDR2 FQNNGV. This chain's CDR3 is CASSLGGPSSYNSPLHF. The CDR3 bases are TGTGCCAGCAGCTTAGGAGGACCCAGTTCCTATAATTCACCCCTCCACTTT. The full variable domain, rest sourced from reference TRBV11-2 and TRBJ1-6, is EAGVAQSPRYKIIEKRQSVAFWCNPISGHATLYWYQQILGQGPKLLIQFQNNGVVDDSQLPKDRFSAERLKGVDSTLKIQPAKLEDSAVYLCASSLGGPSSYNSPLHFGNGTRLTVT.

This clonotype was recorded many times. The genes are TRBV5-1 and TRBJ2-1; 8 nucleotides line up with TRBD1. The germline CDR1 and CDR2 sequences are SGHRS and YFSETQ. The trim removed 4 bases at V and 3 bases at J, leaving 6 bases unmatched. The CDR3 totals 15 residues. The CDR3 reads CASSQGTGDYNEQFF. CDR3 in DNA: TGCGCCAGCAGCCAAGGGACAGGAGACTACAATGAGCAGTTCTTC.

This clonotype was observed many times. The chain couples TRBV27 to TRBJ1-1; weak D call: TRBD1 (5 bases). Per germline, CDR1 MNHEY and CDR2 SMNVEV (reference sequence). Trimming cost V 5 bases and J 1 base, with 11 bases left between them. The CDR3 consists of 14 residues. The CDR3 nucleotides read TGTGCCAGCAGTAGGGACGCGGGGAACACTGAAGCTTTCTTT. This gives the protein CASSRDAGNTEAFF.

This rearrangement joins TRBV19 to TRBJ1-5; D not certain. V lost 0 bases to trimming and J lost 7 bases, with 10 bases between them. CDR3 length: 14 residues. Germline CDR1 and CDR2: LNHDA and SQIVND (reference sequence). The CDR3 loop reads CASSIELNEQPQHF. As DNA, the CDR3 is TGTGCCAGTAGTATAGAACTTAACGAGCAGCCCCAGCATTTT.

This clonotype was counted at least ten times. The CDR3 nucleotides are TGTGCCAGCAGGGCCGTGTACTCCTACGAGCAGTACTTC. Its translation: CASRAVYSYEQYF. The V call is TRBV7-9, the J call TRBJ2-7; D is unclear. V was clipped by 6 bases and J by 0 bases, with 9 bases between them. CDR1 SEHNR and CDR2 FQNEAQ come from the germline V gene (reference sequence). The CDR3 has 13 residues.

This sequence joins TRBV28 and TRBJ2-7, with D tentatively TRBD1 (6 bases). This CDR3 region has 17 residues. Germline CDR1 is MDHEN and CDR2 is SYDVKM. The V end lost 3 bases, the J end lost 2 bases, and 20 bases lay between the germline ends. CDR3: CASSFRTAPLAAYEQYF. The CDR3 DNA reads TGTGCCAGCAGTTTTCGGACAGCCCCCCTCGCGGCCTACGAGCAGTACTTC.

About this clonotype: This sequence is one base from a far larger clone and is likely a read error. The chain carries TRBV5-3 and TRBJ1-6; TRBD1 matches at 8 bases. TRBV5-3 is an ORF; its function is uncertain. The V and J ends lost 8 bases and 8 bases, in that order; junction bases with no gene match: 15. This CDR3 has 16 amino acids. DNA of the CDR3: TGTGCCAGCAGCCGCCGGGCCAGGGGGCCGGATTCACCCCTCCACTTT. It yields the protein CASSRRARGPDSPLHF.

This clonotype was seen repeatedly, ten times or more. The gene calls are TRBV5-1 and TRBJ2-1; the match to TRBD1 covers 10 bases. In germline, CDR1 is SGHRS, CDR2 YFSETQ. J lost 7 bases, V lost 4 bases, and 8 bases had no gene match. The CDR3 length is 15 residues. The CDR3 here is CASSPGQGFANEQFF. CDR3 DNA sequence: TGCGCCAGCAGCCCGGGACAGGGGTTTGCAAATGAGCAGTTCTTC.

This clonotype occurred many times. The chain couples TRBV6-1 to TRBJ2-2; no clear D gene. Germline V gene sequence: CDR1 MNHNS, CDR2 SASEGT. This CDR3 spans 14 amino acids. V was clipped by 4 bases and J by 4 bases, with 10 bases between them. In nucleotides, the CDR3 is TGTGCCAGCAGTGGAGAGGCGAGCACCGGGGAGCTGTTTTTT. It specifies CASSGEASTGELFF.

In its sample, this clonotype was seen many times. The chain links TRBV29-1 to TRBJ2-7; D remains unclear. CDR1 is SQVTM and CDR2 is ANQGSEA in the germline V gene. The CDR3 covers 12 residues. V was shortened by 6 bases and J by 2 bases, with 11 bases between the two germline ends. The CDR3 DNA follows: TGCAGCGTAGAGACGGAGACCTACGAGCAGTACTTC. Protein: CSVETETYEQYF.

The gene calls are TRBV4-1 and TRBJ1-3, with D possibly TRBD1 on 6 matching bases. V lost 2 bases to trimming and J lost 0 bases, with 14 bases between them. The CDR3 contains 17 residues. Germline CDR1 is MGHRA and CDR2 is YSYEKL. CDR3 protein: CASSQSSGHYSGNTIYF. The CDR3 DNA follows: TGCGCCAGCAGCCAATCATCGGGACATTACTCTGGAAACACCATATATTTT.

The chain links TRBV27 to TRBJ2-5; no clear D. The germline CDR1 and CDR2 sequences are MNHEY and SMNVEV (reference sequence). Trimming shortened V by 5 bases and J by 3 bases, and 13 bases separated the two germline ends. The length of the CDR3 is 14 residues. As DNA, the CDR3 is TGTGCCAGCAGTCGCCTCATCTCCGAAGAGACCCAGTACTTC. Its protein is CASSRLISEETQYF.

This clonotype has ten or more counts. This sequence joins TRBV10-3 and TRBJ2-7; TRBD2 might be the D (6 bases). Germline CDR1 is ENHRY and CDR2 is SYGVKD. The ends were cut back, 8 bases at V and 0 bases at J, with 29 bases in the middle. The CDR3 has 19 residues. CDR3 nucleotide sequence: TGTGCCATCTTCCGGGGGTCAGAGGAGGCAGAGAGGAACTCCTACGAGCAGTACTTC. This sequence encodes CAIFRGSEEAERNSYEQYF.

This clonotype was picked up a small number of times. The rearrangement joins TRBV6-2 or TRBV6-3 to TRBJ2-7, with TRBD2 matching 8 bases. The CDR3 sequence is 14 residues long. Trimming took 2 bases from V and 3 from J; bases not matched to a gene: 3. The germline CDR1 and CDR2 sequences are MNHEY and SVGEGT. The CDR3 DNA follows: TGTGCCAGCAGTTACGGGCTAGCGGGCTACGAGCAGTACTTC. Encoded protein: CASSYGLAGYEQYF.

This clonotype was counted at least ten times. This chain joins TRBV7-3 and TRBJ1-1; the D gene is possibly TRBD1 (5 bases). Germline CDR1 reads SGHTA; CDR2 reads FQGTGA. With 8 bases removed from V and 5 bases from J, the gap between germline ends came to 15 bases. The CDR3 contains 13 residues. CDR3 sequence reads: CASGMGGRTEAFF. The CDR3 DNA reads TGTGCCAGCGGTATGGGGGGTCGAACTGAAGCTTTCTTT. Full variable domain (rest looked up from reference TRBV7-3 and TRBJ1-1): GAGVSQTPSNKVTEKGKYVELRCDPISGHTALYWYRQSLGQGPEFLIYFQGTGAADDSGLPNDRFFAVRPEGSVSTLKIQRTERGDSAVYLCASGMGGRTEAFFGQGTRLTVV.

This clonotype was recorded at least ten times. This sequence joins TRBV6-2 or TRBV6-3 and TRBJ2-7; 11 positions agree with TRBD2. The length of the CDR3 is 15 residues. The V segment lost 6 bases and the J segment 3 bases; nucleotides outside the gene matches: 7. Germline CDR1 MNHEY, CDR2 SVGEGT. The CDR3 is CASSAGTSGDYEQYF. CDR3 nucleotide sequence: TGTGCCAGCAGCGCCGGGACTAGCGGAGACTACGAGCAGTACTTC.

This clonotype was counted many times. This chain connects TRBV3-1 to TRBJ2-3, with a weak D call TRBD2 (7 bases). Germline-derived CDR1 and CDR2 are LGHDT and YNNKEL (reference sequence). The ends were cut back, 5 bases at V and 1 base at J, with 16 bases in the middle. The CDR3 consists of 16 residues. The CDR3 DNA sequence: TGTGCCAGCAGCTTGACACGGGGGGCGGGCACAGATACGCAGTATTTT. Amino acids: CASSLTRGAGTDTQYF.

The sample holds many counts of this clonotype. The rearrangement links TRBV3-1 to TRBJ2-6; D gene ambiguous. The ends were cut back, 0 bases at V and 4 bases at J, with 7 bases in the middle. CDR1 is LGHDT and CDR2 is YNNKEL in the germline V gene (reference sequence). The CDR3 consists of 15 residues. CDR3 sequence: CASSQDVTGANVLTF. The CDR3 nucleotides are TGTGCCAGCAGCCAAGATGTGACCGGGGCCAACGTCCTGACTTTC. The whole variable domain, remainder taken from reference TRBV3-1 and TRBJ2-6, is DTAVSQTPKYLVTQMGNDKSIKCEQNLGHDTMYWYKQDSKKFLKIMFSYNNKELIINETVPNRFSPKSPDKAHLNLHINSLELGDSAVYFCASSQDVTGANVLTFGAGSRLTVL.

This clonotype was counted at least ten times. The rearrangement links TRBV5-1 to TRBJ2-7, with D tentatively TRBD1 (6 bases). The CDR3 loop spans 14 amino acids. Trimming took 4 bases from V and 2 from J, leaving 13 bases between them. Germline V gives CDR1 SGHRS, CDR2 YFSETQ. Written as DNA, the CDR3 is TGCGCCAGCAGCCTCGGACAGCCCACCTACGAGCAGTACTTC. As protein: CASSLGQPTYEQYF.

This clonotype was seen many times. The chain employs TRBV12-3 or TRBV12-4 and TRBJ1-1; possibly TRBD1 for D (5 bases). V lost 2 bases to trimming and J lost 3 bases, with 7 bases between them. The CDR3 length is 13 residues. The CDR3 DNA reads TGTGCCAGCAGTTTAAGCAGGGACACTGAAGCTTTCTTT. Translation gives CASSLSRDTEAFF.

The gene calls are TRBV6-2 or TRBV6-3 and TRBJ1-5; 7 bases are shared with TRBD1. CDR3 length equals 17 residues. CDR1 is MNHEY, CDR2 SVGEGT, per germline. V lost 11 bases and J lost 0; bases outside the gene matches: 16. DNA of the CDR3: TGTGCCGCCCAAACCGGGACAGCAAAATATAGCAATCAGCCCCAGCATTTT. Translated, it gives CAAQTGTAKYSNQPQHF.

This clonotype appeared many times. The rearrangement joins TRBV18 to TRBJ2-7; D perhaps matches TRBD1 (7 bases). The CDR3 consists of 13 residues. Trimming shortened V by 6 bases and J by 6 bases, and 15 bases separated the two germline ends. Germline V gives CDR1 KGHSH, CDR2 LQKENI. In DNA form, the CDR3 reads TGTGCCAGCTCGCGGGACAGCTTGGGCGAGCAGTACTTC. Amino acids: CASSRDSLGEQYF.

This clonotype was seen repeatedly, ten times or more. The gene calls are TRBV6-5 and TRBJ2-3; TRBD2 matches 8 bases. Looked up from germline, CDR1 is MNHEY and CDR2 is SVGAGI. V lost 6 bases, J lost 5 bases, and 13 bases stayed unmatched. The CDR3 spans 16 residues. The CDR3 DNA reads TGTGCCAGCAGCTCGTCGGCGGGGGGTGGGGGAGATACGCAGTATTTT. It translates to CASSSSAGGGGDTQYF.

This clonotype has ten or more counts. The chain is built from TRBV20-1 and TRBJ2-3; a possible D gene is TRBD2 (6 bases). The CDR3 runs to 13 residues. Germline V gives CDR1 DFQATT, CDR2 SNEGSKA (reference sequence). The CDR3 region is CTGKGLRTDTQYF. The CDR3 coding sequence is TGCACTGGGAAGGGACTCCGCACAGATACGCAGTATTTT.

Only a few counts were recorded for this clonotype. V usage is TRBV19 and J usage is TRBJ2-1; D tentatively reads TRBD1 or TRBD2 (6 bases each). In germline, CDR1 is LNHDA, CDR2 SQIVND (reference sequence). V shed 7 bases and J shed 0 bases, with 22 bases lying between them. This CDR3 is built from 18 residues. The CDR3 DNA follows: TGTGCCAGTACCAGATACGGTACTAGCAGGGGCTCCTACAATGAGCAGTTCTTC. Translating it yields CASTRYGTSRGSYNEQFF.